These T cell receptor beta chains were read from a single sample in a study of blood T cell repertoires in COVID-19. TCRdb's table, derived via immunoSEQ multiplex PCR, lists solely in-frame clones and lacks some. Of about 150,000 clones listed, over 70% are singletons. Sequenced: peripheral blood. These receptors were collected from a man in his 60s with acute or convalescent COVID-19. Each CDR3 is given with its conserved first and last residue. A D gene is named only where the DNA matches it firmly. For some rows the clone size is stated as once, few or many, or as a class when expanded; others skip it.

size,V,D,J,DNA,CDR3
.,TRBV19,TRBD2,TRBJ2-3,TGTGCCAGTAGTATTCTAGCGGGGGGGCCGGGTACGCAGTATTTT,CASSILAGGPGTQYF
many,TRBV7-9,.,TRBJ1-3,TGTGCCAGCAGCTCCGGGACTGCAGGAAACACCATATATTTT,CASSSGTAGNTIYF
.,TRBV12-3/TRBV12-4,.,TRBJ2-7,TGTGCCAGCAGTCCGGGCTACGAGCAGTACTTC,CASSPGYEQYF
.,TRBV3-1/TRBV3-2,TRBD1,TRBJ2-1,TGTGCCAGCAGCCAGACAGGGGGCGCCCTCGATGAGCAGTTCTTC,CASSQTGGALDEQFF
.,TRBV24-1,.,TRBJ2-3,TGTGCCACCAGTGACTATCGTGCGGGGTCAGATACGCAGTATTTT,CATSDYRAGSDTQYF
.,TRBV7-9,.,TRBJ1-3,TGTGCCAGCAGCTTGGCGGCTAACACCATATATTTT,CASSLAANTIYF
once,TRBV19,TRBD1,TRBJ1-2,TGTGCCAGTAGTGGACAGGGAGGGTACAACTATGGCTACACCTTC,CASSGQGGYNYGYTF
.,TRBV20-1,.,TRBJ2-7,TGCAGTGCTAGTGGCAGGGGACCCGCCGAGCAGTACTTC,CSASGRGPAEQYF
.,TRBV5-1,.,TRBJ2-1,TGCGCCAGCAGCTTGGGGGCGGGCAGCTCCTACAATGAGCAGTTCTTC,CASSLGAGSSYNEQFF
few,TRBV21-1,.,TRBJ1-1,TGTGCCAGCACCCTCCCTCCAACGGGCACTGAAGCTTTCTTT,CASTLPPTGTEAFF
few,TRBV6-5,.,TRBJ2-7,TGTGCCAGCAGACAGGATGCCCTTCTTTACGAGCAGTACTTC,CASRQDALLYEQYF
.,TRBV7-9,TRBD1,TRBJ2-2,TGTGCCAGCAGCTGGACAGGGGGAAACACCGGGGAGCTGTTTTTT,CASSWTGGNTGELFF
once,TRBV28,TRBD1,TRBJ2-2,TGTGCCAGCAGTTTGACCAGGGGGCAGAGGACCGGGGAGCTGTTTTTT,CASSLTRGQRTGELFF
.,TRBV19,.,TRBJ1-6,TGTGCCAGTAGGGGTGGCGGGGGAACTAATTCACCCCTCCACTTT,CASRGGGGTNSPLHF
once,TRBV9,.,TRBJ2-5,TGTGCCAGCAGCGTCGGGGTGAGAGAGACCCAGTACTTC,CASSVGVRETQYF
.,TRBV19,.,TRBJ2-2,TGTGCCAGTAAAGCGCGGGACGACGGGGAGCTGTTTTTT,CASKARDDGELFF
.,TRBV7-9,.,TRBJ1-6,TGTGCCAGCAGCCTCGGCGGGAATGAATCACCCCTCCACTTT,CASSLGGNESPLHF
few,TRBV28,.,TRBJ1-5,TGTGCCAGCAGTTTATGGGCGGGCAATCAGCCCCAGCATTTT,CASSLWAGNQPQHF
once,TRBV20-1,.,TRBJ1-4,TGCAGTGCTAGTCGGCCGAGGAATGAAAAACTGTTTTTT,CSASRPRNEKLFF
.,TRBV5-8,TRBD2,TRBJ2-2,TGTGCCAGCAGCTCTCTAGCGGCGAGTTTTAAAACCGGGGAGCTGTTTTTT,CASSSLAASFKTGELFF
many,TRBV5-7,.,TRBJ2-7,TGTGCCAGCAGCTTGGGGTCTGCAGGGTTAAACTCCGAGCAGTACTTC,CASSLGSAGLNSEQYF
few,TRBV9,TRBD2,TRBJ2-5,TGTGCCAGCAGCCCGAGGGTACTAGCGGGGGGTATGGAGACCCAGTACTTC,CASSPRVLAGGMETQYF
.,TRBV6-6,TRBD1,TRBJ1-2,TGTGCCAGCTTCGGACAGGGCAAGTATGGCTACACCTTC,CASFGQGKYGYTF
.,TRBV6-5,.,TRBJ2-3,TGTGCCAGCAGCCGGCAGGGCCGCCCAGATACGCAGTATTTT,CASSRQGRPDTQYF
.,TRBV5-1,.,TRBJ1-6,TGCGCCAGCAGGCCGGCAGGAAGCTCCTATAATTCACCCCTCCACTTT,CASRPAGSSYNSPLHF
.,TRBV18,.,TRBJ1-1,TGTGCCAGCTCACCTTCTCCGGTGAACACTGAAGCTTTCTTT,CASSPSPVNTEAFF
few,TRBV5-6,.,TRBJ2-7,TGTGCCAGCAGCTTGTCCAGGGTAATCCCCTACGAGCAGTACTTC,CASSLSRVIPYEQYF
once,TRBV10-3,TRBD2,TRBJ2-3,TGTGCCATCAGGCCCGGGACTAGCGGGGGGGCCGTAGATACGCAGTATTTT,CAIRPGTSGGAVDTQYF
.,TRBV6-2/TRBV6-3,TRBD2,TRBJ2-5,TGTGCCAGCAGTTCCCCGGGACTAGCGGGAGGGGAGACCCAGTACTTC,CASSSPGLAGGETQYF
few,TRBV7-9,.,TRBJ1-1,TGTGCCAGTAAGCCCGGGGTTGGTGGACACACTGAAGCTTTCTTT,CASKPGVGGHTEAFF
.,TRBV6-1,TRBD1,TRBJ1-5,TGTGCCAGCAGTGAGGACAGGACAAGCGGACAGCCCCAGCATTTT,CASSEDRTSGQPQHF
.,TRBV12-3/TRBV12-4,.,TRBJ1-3,TGTGCCAGCAGTTTGAGTGGAAACACCATATATTTT,CASSLSGNTIYF
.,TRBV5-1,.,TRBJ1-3,TGCGCCAGCAGCTTGGGCCTCGACATCTCTGGAAACACCATATATTTT,CASSLGLDISGNTIYF
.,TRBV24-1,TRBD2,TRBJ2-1,TGTGCCACCAAAGCTAGCGGGCTTCAGTTCTTC,CATKASGLQFF
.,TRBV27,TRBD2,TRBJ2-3,TGTGCCAGCAGCCGGGACTATTCAGATACGCAGTATTTT,CASSRDYSDTQYF
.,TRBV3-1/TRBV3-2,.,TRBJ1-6,TGTGCCAGCAGCCAAGATCTGCGGGGAGTTCTTAATTCACCCCTCCACTTT,CASSQDLRGVLNSPLHF
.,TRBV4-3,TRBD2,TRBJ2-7,TGCGCCAGCAGCCAAGATGGGACTAGCGGGAGCCCCGAGCAGTACTTC,CASSQDGTSGSPEQYF
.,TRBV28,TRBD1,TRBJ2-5,TGTGCCAGCAGGCGACAGGGCTCAAGAGAGACCCAGTACTTC,CASRRQGSRETQYF
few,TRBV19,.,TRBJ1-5,TGTGCCAGTAGTACAGTCCCGGGTAATCAGCCCCAGCATTTT,CASSTVPGNQPQHF
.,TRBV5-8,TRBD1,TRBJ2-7,TGTGCCAGCAGCTTCAGGGGACAGGGGACGTACGAGCAGTACTTC,CASSFRGQGTYEQYF
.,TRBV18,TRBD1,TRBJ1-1,TGTGCCAGCTCATCAAAACAGGGGTTAACTGAAGCTTTCTTT,CASSSKQGLTEAFF
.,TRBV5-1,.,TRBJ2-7,TGCGCCAGCAGCTCTGAGGGGGACTACGGCTACGAGCAGTACTTC,CASSSEGDYGYEQYF
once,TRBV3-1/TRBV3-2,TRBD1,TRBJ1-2,TGTGCCAGCAGCCCCGGACAGGGAAAAGGCTACACCTTC,CASSPGQGKGYTF
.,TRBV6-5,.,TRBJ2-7,TGTGCCAGCAGGCCCACAGTAACCTACGAGCAGTACTTC,CASRPTVTYEQYF
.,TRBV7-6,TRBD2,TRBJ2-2,TGTGCCAGCAGCTTAGGGGCTAGCGGGAGTCGGAGGGAGCTGTTTTTT,CASSLGASGSRRELFF
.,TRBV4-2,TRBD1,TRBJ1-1,TGTGCCAGCAGCCAAGAGGACAGGGAGGACACACTGGTTTTT,CASSQEDREDTLVF
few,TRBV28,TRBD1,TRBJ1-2,TGTGCCAGCAGTTCGCCCGGGACAGGGGGGGACTATGGCTACACCTTC,CASSSPGTGGDYGYTF
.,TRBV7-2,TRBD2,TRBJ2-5,TGTGCCAGCAGCTTAAGCGGACTAGCTTCGCAGACCCAGTACTTC,CASSLSGLASQTQYF
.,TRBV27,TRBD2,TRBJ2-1,TGTGCCAGCAGTTTATCGTGGCTAGCGGTATCCTACAATGAGCAGTTCTTC,CASSLSWLAVSYNEQFF
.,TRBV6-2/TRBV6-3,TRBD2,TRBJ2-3,TGTGCCAGCAGCGACGGGACTAGCGGGGGGCCGTGGGCAGATACGCAGTATTTT,CASSDGTSGGPWADTQYF
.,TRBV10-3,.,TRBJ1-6,TGTGCCATCAGTGCTACCAGGGATAATTCACCCCTCCACTTT,CAISATRDNSPLHF
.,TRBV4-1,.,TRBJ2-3,TGCGCCAGCAGCCAAGATGGGGCAGGGTGGGATACGCAGTATTTT,CASSQDGAGWDTQYF
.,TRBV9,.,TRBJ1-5,TGTGCCAGCAGCGCCCTAGGACAGCAGCCCCAGCATTTT,CASSALGQQPQHF
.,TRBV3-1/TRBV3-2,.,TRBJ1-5,TGTGCCAGCAGCCAAGGCGGCCAGCCCCAGCATTTT,CASSQGGQPQHF
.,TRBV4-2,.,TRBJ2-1,TGTGCCAGCAGCCAAGAACGTCGGGGGGCCGGCGAGCAGTTCTTC,CASSQERRGAGEQFF